The 25 T cell receptor beta chains listed next were all sequenced from one sample in a study of T cell responses to AZD1222 COVID-19 vaccine (dated by TCRdb to about 2021). The time point label for this specimen denotes: about 28 days (+/-7) after the second vaccine dose. The library was made by the immunoSEQ multiplex PCR assay. The table comes from immuneACCESS by way of TCRdb, which keeps in-frame sequences with V and J called. Part of the clones is missing from these tables; in studies checked, under half for an unresolved V gene and the rest for unknown reasons. This sample comprises about 110,000 clones, 92% of them detected only once. Approximately 8.9% of the sample is taken by the ten largest. The sample consisted of peripheral blood, taken 28 days after the second AZD1222 dose. The receptors shown here come from an adult who received the AZD1222 COVID-19 vaccine.

This sequence joins TRBV18 and TRBJ2-3, with D uncertain. Germline values: CDR1 KGHSH, CDR2 LQKENI. V lost 2 bases to trimming and J lost 0 bases, with 9 bases between them. The CDR3 extends over 15 amino acids. The CDR3, as DNA: TGTGCCAGCTCACCAACTTTCCCTAGCACAGATACGCAGTATTTT. This sequence encodes CASSPTFPSTDTQYF.

The rearrangement joins TRBV2 to TRBJ1-1; TRBD1 matches at 7 bases. The ends lost 9 bases at V and 4 bases at J; junction bases unmatched: 8. This CDR3 contains 13 residues. Germline V gene lookup returns CDR1 SNHLY and CDR2 FYNNEI. The CDR3 sequence is CARNRGAGTEAFF. Written as DNA, the CDR3 is TGTGCCAGGAACAGGGGAGCAGGCACTGAAGCTTTCTTT.

The J gene is TRBJ2-7, the V gene TRBV5-1; no clear D. V lost 3 bases and J 3 bases, leaving 16 bases between the germline ends. CDR3 size: 15 residues. Per germline, CDR1 SGHRS and CDR2 YFSETQ. CDR3 DNA sequence: TGCGCCAGCAGCTCTGCATCCCTACCTCGCTACGAGCAGTACTTC. It yields the protein CASSSASLPRYEQYF.

V and J are TRBV7-8 and TRBJ2-3; tentatively, D is TRBD2 (6 bases). The V end lost 5 bases, the J end lost 0 bases, and 18 bases lay between the germline ends. Germline assignment: CDR1 SGHVS and CDR2 FQNEAQ. The CDR3 contains 17 residues. The chain's CDR3 is CASSLPGGLPSTDTQYF. As DNA, the CDR3 is TGTGCCAGCAGCCTTCCCGGCGGACTACCAAGCACAGATACGCAGTATTTT.

The chain has TRBV5-1 and TRBJ2-7; 7 bases match TRBD1. CDR3 length: 12 residues. V shed 4 bases, J shed 6 bases, and the junction held 4 bases outside the gene matches. Germline loops: CDR1 SGHRS, CDR2 YFSETQ. The CDR3 bases are TGCGCCAGCAGCCCGACAGGGTCCGAGCAGTACTTC. Protein product: CASSPTGSEQYF.

CDR3 in DNA: TGTGCCAGCAGCTTAACGAAGGGACTAGCGGGTTCTAGCACAGATACGCAGTATTTT. Protein product: CASSLTKGLAGSSTDTQYF. The rearrangement uses TRBV7-3 and TRBJ2-3; TRBD2 agrees at 12 bases. CDR1 SGHTA and CDR2 FQGTGA come from the germline V gene. The CDR3 contains 19 residues. The V segment lost 0 bases and the J segment 0 bases; nucleotides outside the gene matches: 7.

The V gene is TRBV4-3, the J gene TRBJ2-1; 8 nucleotides line up with TRBD2. Germline loops: CDR1 LGHNA, CDR2 YSLEER. CDR3 length equals 15 residues. J lost 6 bases, V lost 0 bases, and 4 bases had no gene match. CDR3 region: CASSQDLGLVNEQFF. The DNA of the CDR3 is TGCGCCAGCAGCCAAGATCTGGGACTAGTCAATGAGCAGTTCTTC.

The CDR3 loop is CASSFYGGRAAGELFF. The CDR3 DNA reads TGTGCCAGCAGCTTTTACGGCGGGAGGGCGGCCGGGGAGCTGTTTTTT. The chain combines TRBV7-9 with TRBJ2-2; 9 bases map to TRBD2. Germline lookup yields CDR1 SEHNR and CDR2 FQNEAQ (reference sequence). J lost 6 bases, V lost 3 bases, and 8 bases had no gene match. This CDR3 comprises 16 residues.

The gene calls are TRBV19 and TRBJ1-5, with TRBD1 matching 8 bases. The CDR3 is 15 amino acids. After removal of 4 bases from V and 6 bases from J, the junction contained 8 bases not matched to a gene. The germline V gene has CDR1 LNHDA and CDR2 SQIVND (reference sequence). CDR3 coding DNA: TGTGCCAGTAGTACCGGACAGGGAATCGCTCAGCCCCAGCATTTT. Amino acid sequence: CASSTGQGIAQPQHF. Using reference TRBV19 and TRBJ1-5 for the parts outside the CDR3, the full variable domain is DGGITQSPKYLFRKEGQNVTLSCEQNLNHDAMYWYRQDPGQGLRLIYYSQIVNDFQKGDIAEGYSVSREKKESFPLTVTSAQKNPTAFYLCASSTGQGIAQPQHFGDGTRLSIL.

The chain couples TRBV29-1 to TRBJ2-7; D gene uncertain. CDR1 is SQVTM, CDR2 ANQGSEA, per germline. CDR3 length equals 11 residues. Trimming removed 5 bases from V and 1 base from J, with 6 bases in between. This CDR3 reads CSVIRSYEQYF. CDR3 DNA sequence: TGCAGCGTTATTAGGTCCTACGAGCAGTACTTC.

The chain combines TRBV28 with TRBJ1-2, with TRBD1 matching over 8 bases. The germline V gene has CDR1 MDHEN and CDR2 SYDVKM. The V and J ends lost 0 bases and 4 bases, in that order; junction bases with no gene match: 4. CDR3 length: 15 residues. The CDR3 spells CASSLWDRDLYGYTF. CDR3 sequence (DNA): TGTGCCAGCAGTTTATGGGACAGGGACCTCTATGGCTACACCTTC.

The J gene is TRBJ1-6, the V gene TRBV6-5, with D unclear. The CDR3 is made up of 13 amino acids. Germline V lookup: CDR1 MNHEY, CDR2 SVGAGI. Trimming took off 7 bases at V and 9 bases at J, with 13 bases between the two ends. CDR3: CASIWERSSPLHF. CDR3 sequence (DNA): TGTGCCAGCATATGGGAAAGAAGTTCACCCCTCCACTTT.

This chain links TRBV2 with TRBJ1-2; D perhaps matches TRBD1 (5 bases). V was cut by 3 bases and J by 6 bases, with 8 bases left in between. CDR1 and CDR2 (germline): SNHLY, FYNNEI. This CDR3 has 12 residues. Here the CDR3 DNA reads TGTGCCAGCAGTGATAACAGGAATGGCTACACCTTC. Translation gives CASSDNRNGYTF.

This clone is a singleton in its sample. This chain links TRBV28 with TRBJ1-2, with D possibly matching TRBD1 (5 bases). Germline V gives CDR1 MDHEN, CDR2 SYDVKM. The CDR3 sequence is 16 residues long. The ends were cut back, 1 base at V and 0 bases at J, with 12 bases in the middle. The CDR3 sequence is CASSLLVTAANYGYTF. The CDR3 nucleotides are TGTGCCAGCAGTTTATTGGTGACAGCAGCTAACTATGGCTACACCTTC.

The gene calls are TRBV25-1 and TRBJ1-1; D is perhaps TRBD1 (6 bases). The CDR3 contains 12 residues. The V end lost 4 bases, the J end lost 11 bases, and 14 bases lay between the germline ends. The V gene's germline CDR1 is MGHDK and CDR2 SYGVNS. CDR3 DNA sequence: TGTGCCAGCAGTGGGAACACAGGGAAGGCTTTCTTT. Its protein is CASSGNTGKAFF.

V usage is TRBV19 and J usage is TRBJ2-1, with D maybe TRBD2 (6 bases). The CDR3 is made up of 13 amino acids. CDR1 is LNHDA, CDR2 SQIVND, per germline (reference sequence). V lost 8 bases and J lost 0, with 8 bases in between. CDR3 DNA: TGTGCCAGTGGGGGGTCCTCCTACAATGAGCAGTTCTTC. This translates into CASGGSSYNEQFF.

J is TRBJ1-1 and V is TRBV5-1; 12 positions match TRBD1. The CDR3 loop spans 15 amino acids. The germline V gene encodes CDR1 SGHRS and CDR2 YFSETQ. The V gene end was trimmed by 4 bases and the J gene end by 9 bases; junction bases not matched to a gene: 10. The CDR3 nucleotides read TGCGCCAGCAGCCCGAACCGGGACAGGGGGCGTAAAGCTTTCTTT. Residues: CASSPNRDRGRKAFF.

The chain links TRBV21-1 to TRBJ2-1; TRBD1, as called in the table, went unchecked against the DNA. TRBV21-1 is annotated as a pseudogene. The CDR3 spans 17 residues. The CDR3 DNA is TGTGCCAGCAGCAAAGCGTGGACAGGCATCTCCTACAATGAGCAGTTCTTC. Its translation: CASSKAWTGISYNEQFF.

This rearrangement joins TRBV18 to TRBJ2-2; D unclear. V lost 6 bases to trimming and J lost 11 bases, with 16 bases between them. The germline gives CDR1 KGHSH, CDR2 LQKENI. The CDR3 extends over 13 amino acids. CDR3 nucleotides: TGTGCCAGCTCTCCAACACTATCTAACGAGCTGTTTTTT. It encodes CASSPTLSNELFF.

The genes are TRBV6-5 and TRBJ1-1; 9 bases are shared with TRBD1. The germline V gene has CDR1 MNHEY and CDR2 SVGAGI. The V segment lost 6 bases and the J segment 7 bases; nucleotides outside the gene matches: 6. The CDR3 totals 13 residues. The CDR3 loop is CASSAGQGIEAFF. As DNA, the CDR3 is TGTGCCAGCAGCGCCGGACAGGGGATTGAAGCTTTCTTT.

This chain uses TRBV9 with TRBJ1-4; D not certain. CDR3 size: 15 residues. CDR1 and CDR2 from the germline V gene are SGDLS and YYNGEE. V was trimmed by 0 bases and J by 0 bases, leaving 6 bases between them. The CDR3 loop is CASSVEDATNEKLFF. The CDR3 nucleotides read TGTGCCAGCAGCGTAGAAGACGCAACTAATGAAAAACTGTTTTTT.

The chain combines TRBV6-1 with TRBJ2-4; a weak D match, TRBD2 (6 bases). This CDR3 contains 14 residues. V lost 3 bases and J lost 8, with 14 bases in between. CDR1 MNHNS and CDR2 SASEGT come from the germline V gene. As DNA, the CDR3 is TGTGCCAGCAGTGATTTGGGGGGAATCGACATTCAGTACTTC. It specifies CASSDLGGIDIQYF.

This CDR3 is CASSYTGSGNTIYF. CDR3 DNA: TGTGCCAGCAGTTACACAGGCTCTGGAAACACCATATATTTT. The rearrangement uses TRBV6-5 and TRBJ1-3, with a tentative D call TRBD1 (5 bases). Germline V gene lookup returns CDR1 MNHEY and CDR2 SVGAGI. There are 14 residues in the CDR3. Deletions cut 2 bases from V and 0 bases from J, with 5 bases between.

The V call is TRBV25-1, the J call TRBJ2-2; D not certain. V gave up 7 bases and J gave up 1 base, with 13 bases separating them. Per the germline V gene, CDR1 is MGHDK and CDR2 is SYGVNS. The CDR3 loop spans 15 amino acids. DNA for the CDR3: TGTGCCAGCACTTGGGGTTCCCAGAACACCGGGGAGCTGTTTTTT. It is translated as CASTWGSQNTGELFF.

A single count supports this clone. The chain links TRBV6-5 to TRBJ2-3, with TRBD2 as a possible D gene (6 bases). Trimming shortened V by 0 bases and J by 2 bases, and 9 bases separated the two germline ends. The CDR3 is 15 amino acids. CDR1 MNHEY and CDR2 SVGAGI come from the germline V gene. This CDR3 is CASSYSGLYTDTQYF. Written as DNA, the CDR3 is TGTGCCAGCAGTTACTCGGGACTGTACACAGATACGCAGTATTTT.